The 21 T cell receptor beta chains presented below share a single source sample, sequenced in a study of human T cells and chemical hapten exposure. TCRdb called the RACE reads again in MiXCR, with one record for every CDR3 protein. The table has some 80,000 distinct CDR3 sequences, around 10% seen once; the top ten hold about 4.2%. Specified time point: patch test 1, 2 weeks after DPC sensitization. Treatment of the sample: therapeutic diphenylcyclopropenone sensitization with weekly scalp DPC. The input for sequencing was whole blood, taken in connection with sensitization to the hapten diphenylcyclopropenone (DPC). The receptors shown here come from a woman aged 45-65 years with alopecia areata. Some clones in this sample may be carry-over from other donors' samples.

The chain combines TRBV11-2 with TRBJ2-2; D uncertain. Germline CDR1 and CDR2: SGHAT and FQNNGV. The germline V and J ends were trimmed by 1 base and 0 bases, with 6 bases remaining between them. The CDR3 is 15 residues long. The CDR3 spells CASSLVLPNTGELFF. DNA for the CDR3: TGTGCCAGCAGCTTAGTACTCCCGAACACCGGGGAGCTGTTTTTT.

This clonotype was picked up many times. The rearrangement uses TRBV14 and TRBJ1-2; 9 nucleotides agree with TRBD1. J gave up 4 bases and V 4 bases, and 13 bases lay outside the gene matches. CDR1 SGHDN and CDR2 FVKESK come from the germline V gene. This CDR3 has 17 residues. The CDR3 spells CASSLPGQGTGSYGYTF. CDR3 DNA: TGTGCCAGCAGCCTTCCGGGACAGGGAACGGGGAGCTATGGCTACACCTTC.

The chain carries TRBV20-1 and TRBJ1-4; D call uncertain. The germline CDR1 and CDR2 sequences are DFQATT and SNEGSKA (reference sequence). This CDR3 is 13 amino acids long. The V and J ends lost 5 bases and 3 bases respectively, with 10 bases between them. This chain's CDR3 is CSALWGANEKLFF. CDR3 bases: TGCAGTGCTCTCTGGGGTGCTAATGAAAAACTGTTTTTT.

The chain uses TRBV4-3 and TRBJ2-7, with D maybe TRBD2 (6 bases). Per germline, CDR1 LGHNA and CDR2 YSLEER. With 0 bases removed from V and 5 bases from J, the gap between germline ends came to 14 bases. CDR3 length equals 15 residues. In nucleotides, the CDR3 is TGCGCCAGCAGCCAAGAAGGGACTTTCGGCCACGAGCAGTACTTC. Translated: CASSQEGTFGHEQYF.

In this sample, this clonotype turned up many times. The chain uses TRBV20-1 and TRBJ2-7; 8 bases map to TRBD1. Germline-derived CDR1 and CDR2 are DFQATT and SNEGSKA (reference sequence). The trim removed 2 bases at V and 6 bases at J, leaving 6 bases unmatched. This CDR3 spans 13 amino acids. The chain's CDR3 is CSARRDRGGEQYF. CDR3 coding DNA: TGCAGTGCTAGACGCGACAGGGGCGGCGAGCAGTACTTC.

The rearrangement uses TRBV4-3 and TRBJ2-6; unclear D gene. The V end was cut by 0 bases, the J end by 0 bases, with 12 bases between. Germline V CDR1 and CDR2: LGHNA, YSLEER. This CDR3 comprises 18 residues. The CDR3 bases are TGCGCCAGCAGCCAAGAACCGGCCGTATACTCTGGGGCCAACGTCCTGACTTTC. Its translation: CASSQEPAVYSGANVLTF.

There are many counts of this clonotype. The J gene is TRBJ2-3, the V gene TRBV10-2; 9 bases agree with TRBD1. Germline V lookup: CDR1 WSHSY, CDR2 SAAADI. The V gene end was trimmed by 4 bases and the J gene end by 5 bases; junction bases not matched to a gene: 1. The CDR3 is made up of 13 amino acids. CDR3 coding DNA: TGCGCCAGCAGTGGACAGGGGGGAGATACGCAGTATTTT. As protein: CASSGQGGDTQYF.

This chain joins TRBV7-9 and TRBJ2-7, with D tentatively TRBD1 or TRBD2 (5 bases each). The CDR3 extends over 15 amino acids. Trimming left V 5 bases short and J 4 bases short, with 18 bases between. CDR1 SEHNR and CDR2 FQNEAQ come from the germline V gene (reference sequence). The CDR3 region has the DNA TGTGCCAGCAGCATCATCGGGACCGTGGGTTACGAGCAGTACTTC. It is translated as CASSIIGTVGYEQYF.

A few counts support this clonotype. The CDR3 DNA reads as TGTGCCAGCAGCTCGGAGTGGAATGAAAAACTGTTTTTT. It is translated as CASSSEWNEKLFF. V and J are TRBV5-8 and TRBJ1-4; D unresolved. V lost 3 bases and J 5 bases, leaving 8 bases between the germline ends. Looked up from germline, CDR1 is SGHTS and CDR2 is YDEGEE. The CDR3 is 13 amino acids.

The V gene is TRBV19, the J gene TRBJ1-5; D not resolved. Deletions cut 6 bases from V and 0 bases from J, with 12 bases between. This CDR3 has 15 amino acids. Germline values: CDR1 LNHDA, CDR2 SQIVND (reference sequence). CDR3 sequence: CASSYQRNSNQPQHF. The CDR3 coding sequence is TGTGCCAGTAGCTACCAGAGGAATAGCAATCAGCCCCAGCATTTT.

The chain combines TRBV12-5 with TRBJ1-5; 11 bases agree with TRBD1. The CDR3 sequence is 16 residues long. Per germline, CDR1 LGHNT and CDR2 FRNRAP. V trimming: 1 base; J trimming: 7 bases; junction bases outside the gene matches: 6. CDR3 in amino acids: CASGLADRGQGQPQHF. As DNA, the CDR3 is TGTGCTAGTGGTTTGGCGGACAGGGGGCAGGGACAGCCCCAGCATTTT.

The rearrangement joins TRBV6-1 to TRBJ2-3; 9 bases fit TRBD1. V gave up 4 bases and J gave up 0 bases; unmatched junction bases: 2. CDR3 length: 15 residues. In germline, CDR1 is MNHNS, CDR2 SASEGT. The CDR3 DNA follows: TGTGCCAGCAGTGGAGGACAGGGGAGCACAGATACGCAGTATTTT. Translated: CASSGGQGSTDTQYF.

This clonotype was detected ten times or more. The rearrangement links TRBV29-1 to TRBJ1-4, with D uncertain. The ends were cut back, 4 bases at V and 8 bases at J, with 14 bases in the middle. The length of the CDR3 is 13 residues. The germline gives CDR1 SQVTM, CDR2 ANQGSEA. Written as DNA, the CDR3 is TGCAGCGTTGGGGCAGCCCCGGGGGAAAAACTGTTTTTT. It yields the protein CSVGAAPGEKLFF. Full variable domain (outside the CDR3, taken from reference TRBV29-1 and TRBJ1-4): SAVISQKPSRDICQRGTSLTIQCQVDSQVTMMFWYRQQPGQSLTLIATANQGSEATYESGFVIDKFPISRPNLTFSTLTVSNMSPEDSSIYLCSVGAAPGEKLFFGSGTQLSVL.

This clonotype was seen many times. The chain employs TRBV9 and TRBJ2-7; D gene unclear. Trimming shortened V by 2 bases and J by 5 bases, and 14 bases separated the two germline ends. Germline lookup yields CDR1 SGDLS and CDR2 YYNGEE. The CDR3 contains 14 residues. DNA of the CDR3: TGTGCCAGCAGCGTTCGAGAGAGGTTTGACGAGCAGTACTTC. Its protein product is CASSVRERFDEQYF.

The chain uses TRBV20-1 and TRBJ2-5; perhaps D is TRBD1 or TRBD2 (6 bases each). CDR1 and CDR2 from the germline V gene are DFQATT and SNEGSKA (reference sequence). V was shortened by 6 bases and J by 3 bases, with 14 bases between the two germline ends. There are 13 residues in the CDR3. CDR3 bases: TGCAGTGCCTTCTGGGGGGCTAAAGAGACCCAGTACTTC. Protein sequence: CSAFWGAKETQYF.

Ten or more counts support this clonotype. The rearrangement links TRBV2 to TRBJ1-2, with 9 bases aligning to TRBD1. The germline gives CDR1 SNHLY, CDR2 FYNNEI. CDR3 length: 15 amino acids. Trimming removed 5 bases from V and 2 bases from J; junction bases left unmatched: 6. For the CDR3, the DNA is TGTGCCAGCAGTAAGGAGGGGACAGGGAACTATGGCTACACCTTC. Residues: CASSKEGTGNYGYTF.

At least ten counts were recorded for this clonotype. This rearrangement joins TRBV12-3 or TRBV12-4 to TRBJ2-1; 9 bases line up with TRBD1. The CDR3 runs 14 residues. V was clipped by 6 bases and J by 8 bases; unmatched bases: 8. CDR3 amino acids: CASSLGTGRDEQFF. The CDR3 DNA sequence: TGTGCCAGCAGCCTAGGGACAGGGCGGGATGAGCAGTTCTTC.

This clonotype has more than one count but fewer than ten. The chain carries TRBV9 and TRBJ2-6; no reliable D call. The V end was cut by 6 bases, the J end by 0 bases, with 4 bases between. Germline V CDR1 and CDR2: SGDLS, YYNGEE. This CDR3 is 13 amino acids long. The CDR3 here is CASKNSGANVLTF. CDR3 nucleotide sequence: TGTGCCAGCAAGAACTCTGGGGCCAACGTCCTGACTTTC.

This clonotype was seen at least ten times. The chain has TRBV7-2 and TRBJ2-5, with unresolved D. The CDR3 consists of 12 residues. From germline, CDR1 is SGHTA and CDR2 FQGNSA. Trimming removed 4 bases from V and 1 base from J, with 4 bases in between. CDR3 DNA sequence: TGTGCCAGCAGCTCCTCCCAAGAGACCCAGTACTTC. It translates to CASSSSQETQYF.

V and J are TRBV27 and TRBJ2-7; 9 nucleotides align to TRBD1. CDR1 MNHEY and CDR2 SMNVEV come from the germline V gene (reference sequence). Trimming cost V 5 bases and J 4 bases; bases outside gene matches: 12. The CDR3 has 16 amino acids. The CDR3 is CASSPWGQGSRYEQYF. The CDR3 DNA is TGTGCCAGCAGTCCCTGGGGACAGGGTAGCCGATACGAGCAGTACTTC.

The sample holds a few counts of this clonotype. The rearrangement joins TRBV7-8 to TRBJ2-7; D ambiguous. The CDR3 consists of 14 residues. Germline CDR1 reads SGHVS; CDR2 reads FQNEAQ. V gave up 0 bases and J gave up 2 bases, with 8 bases separating them. CDR3 sequence (DNA): TGTGCCAGCAGCTTAGCGAGTCAAGCCTACGAGCAGTACTTC. This translates into CASSLASQAYEQYF.